Below are 25 T cell receptor beta chains sequenced from a single sample in a study of T-cell memory formation after mild COVID-19. TCRdb used MiXCR to reprocess the 5' RACE reads, holding one entry per CDR3 protein. The profile covers roughly 450,000 distinct CDR3 sequences, with around a sixth appearing a single time and 10% to 15% taken by the ten largest. What was sequenced was PBMCs or a T cell subset sorted from them (not recorded which). These receptors were taken from an adult woman who had mild COVID-19 (a few samples of this study predate the infection). Cell type and time point are not known.

The chain couples TRBV20-1 to TRBJ1-6, with D possibly being TRBD1 (5 bases). The V end was cut by 4 bases, the J end by 7 bases, with 17 bases between. Germline-derived CDR1 and CDR2 are DFQATT and SNEGSKA (reference sequence). This CDR3 has 15 residues. This CDR3 reads CSAKAQTARNSPLHF. In DNA form, the CDR3 reads TGCAGTGCTAAGGCTCAGACAGCGCGGAATTCACCCCTCCACTTT.

This clonotype was recorded a few times. The chain employs TRBV18 and TRBJ2-7; D unclear. The CDR3 totals 11 residues. CDR1 is KGHSH, CDR2 LQKENI, per germline. Between the trimmed V and J ends, which lost 6 bases and 5 bases, there was a span of 8 bases. Here the CDR3 DNA reads TGTGCCAGCTCCTCTCGGGACGAGCAGTACTTC. It yields the protein CASSSRDEQYF.

The V gene is TRBV29-1, the J gene TRBJ2-7; tentatively, D is TRBD1 or TRBD2 (5 bases each). Germline lookup yields CDR1 SQVTM and CDR2 ANQGSEA. V dropped 3 bases and J dropped 5 bases, with 8 bases sitting between them. This CDR3 is 11 amino acids long. The CDR3 nucleotides read TGCAGCGTTGAGGTGGGGGACGAGCAGTACTTC. Translating it yields CSVEVGDEQYF.

This chain connects TRBV11-2 to TRBJ2-1; 8 bases map to TRBD1. J was trimmed by 6 bases and V by 5 bases; bases with no gene match: 9. CDR3 length: 15 residues. Germline V gene sequence: CDR1 SGHAT, CDR2 FQNNGV. In DNA, the CDR3 is TGTGCCAGCAGCCGACAGGGGACTCTACTCAATGAGCAGTTCTTC. This codes for CASSRQGTLLNEQFF. Drawing the rest from reference TRBV11-2 and TRBJ2-1, the complete variable domain is EAGVAQSPRYKIIEKRQSVAFWCNPISGHATLYWYQQILGQGPKLLIQFQNNGVVDDSQLPKDRFSAERLKGVDSTLKIQPAKLEDSAVYLCASSRQGTLLNEQFFGPGTRLTVL.

This clonotype has only a few counts. This rearrangement joins TRBV29-1 to TRBJ2-1, with TRBD1 as a possible D gene (5 bases). Trimming took off 6 bases at V and 10 bases at J, with 16 bases between the two ends. Germline assignment: CDR1 SQVTM and CDR2 ANQGSEA. The CDR3 runs 12 residues. In DNA form, the CDR3 reads TGCAGCGTCGCCCAGGGTGGTCAGGAGCAGTTCTTC. Its translation: CSVAQGGQEQFF.

This clonotype was detected only a few times. The chain couples TRBV12-3 or TRBV12-4 to TRBJ2-2; the match to TRBD1 covers 8 bases. V lost 3 bases and J lost 9; bases outside the gene matches: 18. This CDR3 comprises 18 residues. The DNA for the CDR3 is TGTGCCAGCAGTTTTTTGGGCAGGGGGCGTACGGCGGTTTGGGAGCTGTTTTTT. It translates to CASSFLGRGRTAVWELFF.

The chain employs TRBV5-4 and TRBJ2-3, with 11 bases that match TRBD2. J was trimmed by 5 bases and V by 6 bases; bases with no gene match: 5. This CDR3 region has 14 residues. In germline, CDR1 is SGHNT, CDR2 YYREEE (reference sequence). This CDR3 reads CASKLAGALDTQYF. For the CDR3, the DNA is TGTGCCAGCAAACTAGCGGGGGCGCTAGATACGCAGTATTTT.

This clonotype was found a few times. V gene TRBV6-1 combines with J gene TRBJ2-7; 8 bases are shared with TRBD1. V shed 6 bases, J shed 3 bases, and the junction held 7 bases outside the gene matches. Germline-derived CDR1 and CDR2 are MNHNS and SASEGT. The CDR3 spans 14 residues. The CDR3 nucleotides are TGTGCCAGCAGGACACAGGGGGAACGCTACGAGCAGTACTTC. Amino acids: CASRTQGERYEQYF.

The V gene is TRBV29-1, the J gene TRBJ1-1; 12 nucleotides match TRBD1. The CDR3 length is 16 residues. Germline V gives CDR1 SQVTM, CDR2 ANQGSEA. V lost 3 bases to trimming and J lost 3 bases; unmatched junction nucleotides: 8. The CDR3 DNA is TGCAGCGTTGAGGGGACAGGGGGCGAGTGGTACACTGAAGCTTTCTTT. It yields the protein CSVEGTGGEWYTEAFF.

This clonotype has more than one count but fewer than ten. The chain links TRBV7-2 to TRBJ2-1; 11 positions match TRBD2. CDR3 length: 17 amino acids. Germline V lookup: CDR1 SGHTA, CDR2 FQGNSA. The V gene end was trimmed by 1 base and the J gene end by 5 bases; junction bases not matched to a gene: 7. The CDR3 here is CASSLDLAGGRDNEQFF. The CDR3 DNA reads TGTGCCAGCAGCTTAGATCTAGCGGGGGGCCGGGACAATGAGCAGTTCTTC.

The chain combines TRBV6-5 with TRBJ1-2, with 8 positions matching TRBD1. The junction had 5 bases not matched to a gene; V was cut back by 0 bases and J by 2 bases. Germline lookup yields CDR1 MNHEY and CDR2 SVGAGI. CDR3 length: 16 residues. The CDR3 DNA sequence: TGTGCCAGCAGTTACTCTTTAGCAGGGGGCAACTATGGCTACACCTTC. Residues: CASSYSLAGGNYGYTF.

This clonotype was recorded many times. The CDR3 region is CASRRTGNNEQFF. DNA of the CDR3: TGTGCCAGCAGGAGAACAGGGAACAATGAGCAGTTCTTC. The chain employs TRBV11-2 and TRBJ2-1; D is possibly TRBD1 (6 bases). The CDR3 has 13 amino acids. Trimming removed 6 bases from V and 5 bases from J, with 11 bases in between. Germline CDR1 SGHAT, CDR2 FQNNGV. The full variable domain, with the rest looked up from reference TRBV11-2 and TRBJ2-1, is EAGVAQSPRYKIIEKRQSVAFWCNPISGHATLYWYQQILGQGPKLLIQFQNNGVVDDSQLPKDRFSAERLKGVDSTLKIQPAKLEDSAVYLCASRRTGNNEQFFGPGTRLTVL.

Only a few counts were recorded for this clonotype. The rearrangement uses TRBV10-3 and TRBJ2-3; D is perhaps TRBD2 (6 bases). Germline V lookup: CDR1 ENHRY, CDR2 SYGVKD. The CDR3 totals 17 residues. The ends were cut back, 0 bases at V and 4 bases at J, with 17 bases in the middle. CDR3 in amino acids: CAISESLGGAGPDTQYF. The CDR3 nucleotides read TGTGCCATCAGTGAGTCTTTAGGAGGGGCCGGTCCAGATACGCAGTATTTT.

This clonotype was found a few times. The rearrangement links TRBV20-1 to TRBJ2-7, with 14 bases aligning to TRBD2. CDR3 length: 14 residues. The V and J ends lost 5 bases and 3 bases, in that order; junction bases with no gene match: 3. The germline V gene encodes CDR1 DFQATT and CDR2 SNEGSKA (reference sequence). CDR3: CSAGLAGGVYEQYF. The CDR3, as DNA: TGCAGTGCTGGACTAGCGGGGGGAGTCTACGAGCAGTACTTC.

This clonotype was recorded once. The CDR3 DNA follows: TGTGCCTGGAGTGTCAGCTTTGAAGCTTTCTTT. Its protein product is CAWSVSFEAFF. The chain employs TRBV30 and TRBJ1-1; D uncertain. The CDR3 runs to 11 residues. The ends were cut back, 0 bases at V and 7 bases at J, with 6 bases in the middle. The V gene's germline CDR1 is GTSNPN and CDR2 SVGIG (reference sequence).

This chain links TRBV20-1 with TRBJ2-1; D uncertain. Germline CDR1 DFQATT, CDR2 SNEGSKA (reference sequence). V was pared by 3 bases and J by 2 bases, with 11 bases between. This CDR3 is 14 amino acids long. DNA of the CDR3: TGCAGTGCTAGCTGGGGTCAGACCTACAATGAGCAGTTCTTC. Its translation is CSASWGQTYNEQFF.

This clonotype has a handful of counts. The chain has TRBV20-1 and TRBJ1-1, with D hard to call. The germline V gene encodes CDR1 DFQATT and CDR2 SNEGSKA (reference sequence). CDR3 length equals 11 residues. DNA of the CDR3: TGCTCTCGTTACAGGAACACTGAAGCTTTCTTT. This gives the protein CSRYRNTEAFF.

J is TRBJ2-7 and V is TRBV29-1; D possibly uses TRBD1 or TRBD2 (5 bases each). Germline V gene sequence: CDR1 SQVTM, CDR2 ANQGSEA. Trimming shortened V by 6 bases and J by 0 bases, and 18 bases separated the two germline ends. CDR3 length: 15 amino acids. The CDR3 nucleotides read TGCAGCGTAGCAAAGCCGGGGCTGAACTCCTACGAGCAGTACTTC. This encodes CSVAKPGLNSYEQYF.

The CDR3 DNA reads TGTGCCAGCACCCCGTTGGGGGACGAGACCCAGTACTTC. Residues: CASTPLGDETQYF. The rearrangement joins TRBV6-5 to TRBJ2-5, with D possibly being TRBD1 or TRBD2 (5 bases each). Trimming took off 7 bases at V and 5 bases at J, with 14 bases between the two ends. This CDR3 spans 13 amino acids. Per the germline V gene, CDR1 is MNHEY and CDR2 is SVGAGI.

The chain is built from TRBV4-1 and TRBJ2-1; D possibly corresponds to TRBD1 (5 bases). CDR3 size: 14 residues. The V and J ends lost 4 bases and 8 bases respectively, with 15 bases between them. Germline V gives CDR1 MGHRA, CDR2 YSYEKL. CDR3 region: CASSPLGRGHEQFF. In DNA form, the CDR3 reads TGCGCCAGCAGCCCCCTAGGTAGGGGCCATGAGCAGTTCTTC.

The chain employs TRBV2 and TRBJ2-2, with 7 bases lining up with TRBD2. The germline CDR1 and CDR2 sequences are SNHLY and FYNNEI. The CDR3 is 17 residues long. Trimming took 6 bases from V and 4 from J; bases not matched to a gene: 14. This CDR3 is CASSEPLSGGGTGELFF. Written as DNA, the CDR3 is TGTGCCAGCAGCGAACCTTTGTCGGGGGGAGGCACCGGGGAGCTGTTTTTT.

This clonotype was counted a few times. The chain joins TRBV19 to TRBJ2-4; no reliable D call. CDR1 and CDR2 from the germline V gene are LNHDA and SQIVND (reference sequence). V was cut by 1 base and J by 8 bases, with 3 bases left in between. CDR3 length: 11 amino acids. The CDR3 protein is CASSIGDIQYF. CDR3 in DNA: TGTGCCAGTAGTATAGGGGACATTCAGTACTTC.

This chain connects TRBV6-2 or TRBV6-3 to TRBJ2-5; the D is unclear. From germline, CDR1 is MNHEY and CDR2 SVGEGT. The CDR3 covers 17 residues. Trimming shortened V by 1 base and J by 3 bases, and 18 bases separated the two germline ends. The CDR3 protein is CASSYCPTPSLEETQYF. The CDR3 nucleotides are TGTGCCAGCAGTTACTGCCCGACTCCAAGTTTGGAAGAGACCCAGTACTTC.

The chain recombines TRBV20-1 with TRBJ2-7; 12 bases are shared with TRBD2. The CDR3 is 14 residues long. The junction had 3 bases not matched to a gene; V was cut back by 4 bases and J by 2 bases. CDR1 is DFQATT, CDR2 SNEGSKA, per germline (reference sequence). CDR3 DNA sequence: TGCAGTGCTAAGACTAGCGGGGGACCCTACGAGCAGTACTTC. It is translated as CSAKTSGGPYEQYF.

J is TRBJ2-7 and V is TRBV10-3, with 7 bases that match TRBD1. J gave up 5 bases and V 7 bases, and 8 bases lay outside the gene matches. There are 13 residues in the CDR3. Germline values: CDR1 ENHRY, CDR2 SYGVKD. This CDR3 is CAIIDDRDHEQYF. In DNA form, the CDR3 reads TGTGCCATCATTGACGACAGGGACCACGAGCAGTACTTC.